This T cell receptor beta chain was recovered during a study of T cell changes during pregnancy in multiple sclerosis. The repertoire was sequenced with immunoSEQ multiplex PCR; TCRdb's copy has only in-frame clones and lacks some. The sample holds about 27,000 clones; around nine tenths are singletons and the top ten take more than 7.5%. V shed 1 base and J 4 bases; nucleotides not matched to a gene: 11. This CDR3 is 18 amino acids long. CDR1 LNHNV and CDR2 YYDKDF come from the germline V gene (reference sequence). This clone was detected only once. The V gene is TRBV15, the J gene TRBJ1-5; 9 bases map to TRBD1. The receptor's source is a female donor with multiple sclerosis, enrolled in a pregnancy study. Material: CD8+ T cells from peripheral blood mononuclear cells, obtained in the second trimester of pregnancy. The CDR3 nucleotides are TGTGCCACCAGCAGAGGGACAGGGGAGGTTAGCGTTAATCAGCCCCAGCATTTT. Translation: CATSRGTGEVSVNQPQHF.